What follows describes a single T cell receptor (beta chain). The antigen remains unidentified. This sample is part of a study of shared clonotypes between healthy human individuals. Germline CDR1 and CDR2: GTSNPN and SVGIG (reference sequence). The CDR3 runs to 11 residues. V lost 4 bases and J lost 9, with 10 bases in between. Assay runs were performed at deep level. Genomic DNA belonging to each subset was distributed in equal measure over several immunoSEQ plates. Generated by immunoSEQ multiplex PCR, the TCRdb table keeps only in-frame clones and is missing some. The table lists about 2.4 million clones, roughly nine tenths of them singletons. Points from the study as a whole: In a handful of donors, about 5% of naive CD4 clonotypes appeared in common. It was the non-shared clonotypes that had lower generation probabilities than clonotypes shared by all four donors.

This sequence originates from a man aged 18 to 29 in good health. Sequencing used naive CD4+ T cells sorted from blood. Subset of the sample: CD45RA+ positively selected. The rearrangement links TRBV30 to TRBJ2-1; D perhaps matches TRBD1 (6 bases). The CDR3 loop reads CAWNRVGEQFF. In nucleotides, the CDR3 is TGTGCCTGGAACAGGGTCGGTGAGCAGTTCTTC. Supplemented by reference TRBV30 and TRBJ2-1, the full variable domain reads SQTIHQWPATLVQPVGSPLSLECTVEGTSNPNLYWYRQAAGRGLQLLFYSVGIGQISSEVPQNLSASRPQDRQFILSSKKLLLSDSGFYLCAWNRVGEQFFGPGTRLTVL.